This T cell receptor beta chain was identified in a study of OX40 agonist ivuxolimab in advanced cancers. Notes on the study in general: Low normalized T-cell clonal expansion was also seen in some nonresponders. With doses of 0.1 to 3.0 mg/kg, CD4+ and CD8+ blood T cells had undergone clonal expansion by week 6.

The assay was immunoSEQ multiplex PCR, and TCRdb's table has in-frame clones only and misses some. The table lists about 100,000 clones, about 91% of them singletons. As for this clone: No antigen is known for it.

The clonotype was recovered from an adult with an advanced solid tumor such as melanoma, head and neck, liver or kidney cancer. The sample was CD4+ or CD8+ T cells sorted from blood, taken in a trial of the OX40 agonist ivuxolimab.

The CDR3 DNA follows: TGCGCCAGCAGACCCACCCTCGGACAGGGTGTGGGGAGCTCCTACGAGCAGTACTTC. Protein: CASRPTLGQGVGSSYEQYF. The chain employs TRBV5-1 and TRBJ2-7; 8 bases are a match to TRBD1. From germline, CDR1 is SGHRS and CDR2 YFSETQ. The CDR3 covers 19 residues. Unmatched junction bases numbered 19, after V lost 5 bases and J lost 0 bases.